One and the same sample provided the 26 T cell receptor beta chains below, sequenced in a study of OX40 agonist ivuxolimab in advanced cancers. TCRdb keeps only in-frame clones here, not all; method: immunoSEQ multiplex PCR. The sample lists roughly 80,000 clones, around 85% occurring once. The sample was CD4+ or CD8+ T cells sorted from blood, taken in a trial of the OX40 agonist ivuxolimab. These receptors all come from an adult with an advanced solid tumor such as melanoma, head and neck, liver or kidney cancer.

With regard to this clone: The sample carries other DNA sequences with the same CDR3. DNA of the CDR3: TGTGCCAGCAGCTTGGGACAAGACGGCGGCTACACCTTC. Its protein is CASSLGQDGGYTF. The chain has TRBV5-6 and TRBJ1-2; D remains unclear. The germline gives CDR1 SGHDT, CDR2 YYEEEE. The CDR3 totals 13 residues. V was cut by 0 bases and J by 8 bases, with 11 bases left in between.

The chain carries TRBV6-6 and TRBJ1-1, with D possibly TRBD1 on 6 matching bases. Germline V gene data show CDR1 as MNHNY and CDR2 as SVGAGI (reference sequence). This CDR3 has 13 residues. Trimming removed 6 bases from V and 1 base from J, with 9 bases in between. CDR3: CASREDRNTEAFF. The CDR3 nucleotides are TGTGCCAGCAGGGAGGACAGGAACACTGAAGCTTTCTTT.

The J gene is TRBJ2-7, the V gene TRBV27; 9 bases align to TRBD1. Trimming took 5 bases from V and 5 from J; bases not matched to a gene: 13. Germline values: CDR1 MNHEY, CDR2 SMNVEV (reference sequence). The CDR3 is 16 residues long. The CDR3 loop reads CASSLTMRDRVDEQYF. DNA of the CDR3: TGTGCCAGCAGTCTAACCATGAGGGACAGGGTAGACGAGCAGTACTTC.

V is TRBV5-5 and J is TRBJ2-2; TRBD1 matches at 9 bases. Germline V CDR1 and CDR2: SGHKS, YYEKEE (reference sequence). Germline trimming cut 3 bases from V and 7 bases from J; bases unmatched to any gene: 10. This CDR3 is 16 amino acids long. CDR3: CASSSSGTGWGGELFF. In nucleotides, the CDR3 is TGTGCCAGCAGCTCCTCCGGGACAGGGTGGGGCGGGGAGCTGTTTTTT.

V and J are TRBV6-5 and TRBJ1-1; D is uncertain. CDR1 and CDR2 from the germline V gene are MNHEY and SVGAGI. The V gene lost 4 bases and the J gene lost 0 bases, with 6 bases spanning the gap. This CDR3 contains 13 residues. The CDR3 region is CASSFPMNTEAFF. For the CDR3, the DNA is TGTGCCAGCAGTTTCCCCATGAACACTGAAGCTTTCTTT.

This rearrangement joins TRBV6-5 to TRBJ1-6, with D unclear. Per germline, CDR1 MNHEY and CDR2 SVGAGI. Trimming removed 0 bases from V and 9 bases from J, with 12 bases in between. This CDR3 has 15 amino acids. The CDR3 sequence is CASSYSNVGSSPLHF. CDR3 DNA sequence: TGTGCCAGCAGTTACTCGAACGTAGGAAGTTCACCCCTCCACTTT.

This chain links TRBV2 with TRBJ2-1; D call uncertain. Trimming took 2 bases from V and 6 from J, leaving 14 bases between them. The germline V gene has CDR1 SNHLY and CDR2 FYNNEI. This CDR3 contains 15 residues. The CDR3 DNA follows: TGTGCCAGCAGTGAACACGGCTTCGATAGCAATGAGCAGTTCTTC. Translated, it gives CASSEHGFDSNEQFF.

This chain joins TRBV7-9 and TRBJ1-5; possibly TRBD1 for D (6 bases). Trimming stripped 5 bases from V and 2 bases from J, with 10 bases between. The CDR3 consists of 14 residues. Germline loops: CDR1 SEHNR, CDR2 FQNEAQ (reference sequence). The CDR3 spells CASSPGGGNQPQHF. In nucleotides, the CDR3 is TGTGCCAGCAGCCCCGGGGGCGGCAATCAGCCCCAGCATTTT. Looking up the rest from reference TRBV7-9 and TRBJ1-5 gives the full variable domain: DTGVSQNPRHKITKRGQNVTFRCDPISEHNRLYWYRQTLGQGPEFLTYFQNEAQLEKSRLLSDRFSAERPKGSFSTLEIQRTEQGDSAMYLCASSPGGGNQPQHFGDGTRLSIL.

The CDR3 reads CASSLGRGQETQYF. CDR3 nucleotide sequence: TGCGCCAGCAGCTTGGGCAGGGGCCAAGAGACCCAGTACTTC. This sequence joins TRBV5-1 and TRBJ2-5; D perhaps matches TRBD1 (6 bases). The CDR3 covers 14 residues. Germline assignment: CDR1 SGHRS and CDR2 YFSETQ. Deletions cut 0 bases from V and 1 base from J, with 7 bases between.

V usage is TRBV5-8 and J usage is TRBJ2-3, with D perhaps matching TRBD1 or TRBD2 (6 bases each). The CDR3 covers 13 residues. The ends were cut back, 4 bases at V and 3 bases at J, with 9 bases in the middle. Germline V gene sequence: CDR1 SGHTS, CDR2 YDEGEE. CDR3 DNA sequence: TGTGCCAGCAGCGGGGGGCAGACAGATACGCAGTATTTT. The encoded protein is CASSGGQTDTQYF.

This chain connects TRBV6-6 to TRBJ2-7, with D possibly TRBD1 on 5 matching bases. The CDR3 is 15 amino acids. Germline V gives CDR1 MNHNY, CDR2 SVGAGI (reference sequence). Trimming pared 5 bases from V and 4 bases from J, leaving 18 bases between. This chain's CDR3 is CASSPVGPPEYEQYF. In nucleotides, the CDR3 is TGTGCCAGCAGTCCCGTGGGGCCCCCGGAATACGAGCAGTACTTC.

This clone has only one observation. The chain recombines TRBV7-9 with TRBJ1-1; 8 bases align to TRBD1. CDR3 length equals 14 residues. Germline-derived CDR1 and CDR2 are SEHNR and FQNEAQ (reference sequence). J lost 5 bases, V lost 8 bases, and 10 bases had no gene match. In nucleotides, the CDR3 is TGTGCCAGCTCCTCACAGGGGGAAGGGACTGAAGCTTTCTTT. Translation: CASSSQGEGTEAFF.

DNA of the CDR3: TGCAGCGCCTCCGACAGGGGGGGGGAAAAACTGTTTTTT. This sequence encodes CSASDRGGEKLFF. The chain employs TRBV29-1 and TRBJ1-4; TRBD1 matches 9 bases. CDR3 size: 13 residues. Germline assignment: CDR1 SQVTM and CDR2 ANQGSEA. The trim removed 7 bases at V and 8 bases at J, leaving 8 bases unmatched.

The CDR3 is CASRPQGRRGGEQYF. The CDR3 DNA follows: TGTGCCAGCAGGCCCCAGGGAAGGAGGGGGGGAGAGCAGTACTTC. The rearrangement uses TRBV6-5 and TRBJ2-7, with a possible D match to TRBD2 (7 bases). This CDR3 is built from 15 residues. Germline V CDR1 and CDR2: MNHEY, SVGAGI. Trimming shortened V by 6 bases and J by 7 bases, and 22 bases separated the two germline ends.

Only one count was recorded for this clone. The gene calls are TRBV19 and TRBJ1-5; perhaps TRBD1 as D (6 bases). Germline V gene data show CDR1 as LNHDA and CDR2 as SQIVND (reference sequence). The CDR3 is made up of 14 amino acids. Trimming took off 5 bases at V and 8 bases at J, with 16 bases between the two ends. As DNA, the CDR3 is TGTGCCAGTAGTGTTTCCAGGGGCCCGGAGCCCCAGCATTTT. This codes for CASSVSRGPEPQHF.

The rearrangement joins TRBV5-6 to TRBJ1-2, with unresolved D. This CDR3 region has 14 residues. Trimming took off 0 bases at V and 6 bases at J, with 12 bases between the two ends. Germline values: CDR1 SGHDT, CDR2 YYEEEE. CDR3 residues: CASSLAMARDGYTF. Written as DNA, the CDR3 is TGTGCCAGCAGCTTGGCTATGGCGAGAGATGGCTACACCTTC.

This clone was seen a handful of times. This chain joins TRBV19 and TRBJ2-7; TRBD2 is a possible D gene (5 bases). The V gene lost 1 base and the J gene lost 3 bases, with 13 bases spanning the gap. The CDR3 is 15 amino acids. Looked up from germline, CDR1 is LNHDA and CDR2 is SQIVND (reference sequence). CDR3 in amino acids: CASSIASGFYYEQYF. CDR3 in DNA: TGTGCCAGTAGTATAGCTTCGGGGTTTTACTACGAGCAGTACTTC.

The chain combines TRBV18 with TRBJ2-3, with TRBD1 matching over 8 bases. The V segment lost 2 bases and the J segment 5 bases; nucleotides outside the gene matches: 9. This CDR3 has 16 residues. Per germline, CDR1 KGHSH and CDR2 LQKENI. CDR3 residues: CASSPRGQGSGDTQYF. Here the CDR3 DNA reads TGTGCCAGCTCACCAAGAGGACAGGGCTCAGGAGATACGCAGTATTTT. The full variable domain, its missing parts supplied by reference TRBV18 and TRBJ2-3, is NAGVMQNPRHLVRRRGQEARLRCSPMKGHSHVYWYRQLPEEGLKFMVYLQKENIIDESGMPKERFSAEFPKEGPSILRIQQVVRGDSAAYFCASSPRGQGSGDTQYFGPGTRLTVL.

The V and J genes are TRBV18 and TRBJ2-7, with 14 bases that match TRBD2. Per the germline V gene, CDR1 is KGHSH and CDR2 is LQKENI. V was pared by 6 bases and J by 6 bases, with 13 bases of the junction left unmatched. This CDR3 contains 17 residues. The CDR3 sequence is CASSPAGLAGVGGEQYF. Written as DNA, the CDR3 is TGTGCCAGCTCCCCTGCGGGACTAGCGGGGGTTGGCGGCGAGCAGTACTTC.

The chain recombines TRBV7-2 with TRBJ2-5; D remains ambiguous. The ends were cut back, 7 bases at V and 2 bases at J, with 11 bases in the middle. CDR1 and CDR2 from the germline V gene are SGHTA and FQGNSA. The length of the CDR3 is 13 residues. CDR3 in DNA: TGTGCCAGCACCTTTGACGGACAAGAGACCCAGTACTTC. Its protein product is CASTFDGQETQYF.

V gene TRBV25-1 combines with J gene TRBJ2-5; D perhaps matches TRBD2 (7 bases). The germline V gene has CDR1 MGHDK and CDR2 SYGVNS. The CDR3 loop spans 14 amino acids. Trimming removed 4 bases from V and 4 bases from J, with 13 bases in between. The CDR3 reads CASSGMGGGETQYF. The CDR3 nucleotides are TGTGCCAGCAGTGGGATGGGAGGGGGAGAGACCCAGTACTTC.

Here the CDR3 reads CASSMGVMRGTGNTIYF. The CDR3 coding sequence is TGTGCCAGTAGTATGGGGGTTATGAGGGGTACTGGAAACACCATATATTTT. The chain recombines TRBV19 with TRBJ1-3; D may be TRBD1 (5 bases). The CDR3 sequence is 17 residues long. Germline V gene lookup returns CDR1 LNHDA and CDR2 SQIVND (reference sequence). V lost 3 bases, J lost 2 bases, and 17 bases lay in between.

This rearrangement joins TRBV5-1 to TRBJ2-1; TRBD2 matches at 10 bases. The germline gives CDR1 SGHRS, CDR2 YFSETQ. The length of the CDR3 is 17 residues. V gave up 3 bases and J gave up 2 bases; unmatched junction bases: 8. CDR3 residues: CASSWRTGTSAYNEQFF. CDR3 DNA: TGCGCCAGCAGCTGGAGGACCGGGACTAGCGCCTACAATGAGCAGTTCTTC. The whole variable domain, filled in from reference TRBV5-1 and TRBJ2-1, reads KAGVTQTPRYLIKTRGQQVTLSCSPISGHRSVSWYQQTPGQGLQFLFEYFSETQRNKGNFPGRFSGRQFSNSRSEMNVSTLELGDSALYLCASSWRTGTSAYNEQFFGPGTRLTVL.

The genes are TRBV19 and TRBJ1-1; D remains ambiguous. Germline CDR1 and CDR2: LNHDA and SQIVND (reference sequence). Trimming cost V 6 bases and J 4 bases, with 21 bases left between them. The CDR3 length is 16 residues. The CDR3 loop is CASRPNAGQTATEAFF. DNA for the CDR3: TGTGCCAGTAGACCCAATGCCGGCCAGACGGCCACTGAAGCTTTCTTT.

This clone was detected only once. The chain couples TRBV7-9 to TRBJ1-1; possible D gene TRBD1, 5 bases. Trimming stripped 2 bases from V and 6 bases from J, with 16 bases between. The V gene's germline CDR1 is SEHNR and CDR2 FQNEAQ (reference sequence). The CDR3 loop spans 15 amino acids. The CDR3 region has the DNA TGTGCCAGCAGCTTAAGAGGTCCGGGGACCGCTGAAGCTTTCTTT. Its translation is CASSLRGPGTAEAFF.

This sequence joins TRBV11-2 and TRBJ2-2; 7 bases align to TRBD1. Germline V CDR1 and CDR2: SGHAT, FQNNGV. V lost 0 bases and J lost 0; bases outside the gene matches: 4. The CDR3 length is 17 residues. The CDR3: CASSLDHDRANTGELFF. The DNA of the CDR3 is TGTGCCAGCAGCTTAGATCACGACAGGGCGAACACCGGGGAGCTGTTTTTT.